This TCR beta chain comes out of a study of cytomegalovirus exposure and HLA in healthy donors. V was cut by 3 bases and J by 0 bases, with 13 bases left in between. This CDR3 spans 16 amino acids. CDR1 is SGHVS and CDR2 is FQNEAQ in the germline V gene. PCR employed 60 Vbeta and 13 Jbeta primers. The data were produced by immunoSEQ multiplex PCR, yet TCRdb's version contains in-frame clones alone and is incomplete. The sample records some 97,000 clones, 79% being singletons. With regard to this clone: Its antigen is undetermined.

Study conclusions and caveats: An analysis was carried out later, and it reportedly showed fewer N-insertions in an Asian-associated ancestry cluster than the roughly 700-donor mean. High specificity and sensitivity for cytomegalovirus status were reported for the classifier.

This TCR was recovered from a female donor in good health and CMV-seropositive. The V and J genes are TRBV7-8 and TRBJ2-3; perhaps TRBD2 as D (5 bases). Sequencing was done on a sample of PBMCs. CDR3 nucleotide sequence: TGTGCCAGCAGCTTCGCGGGTCCCGCAAGCACAGATACGCAGTATTTT. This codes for CASSFAGPASTDTQYF.